This TCR beta chain was obtained from a study of radiotherapy plus CTLA-4 blockade in lung cancer. About the research overall: Under 20% of enrolled patients responded objectively, and around 30% had disease control. Findings and caveats of the study: The authors reported that early blood T cell clone dynamics, with interferon-beta, best predicted response. After treatment with radiotherapy plus ipilimumab, TCR clones that came from the tumor expanded in blood.

Chemo-refractory metastatic non-small-cell lung cancer patients were treated with focal radiation plus CTLA-4 blockade with ipilimumab. Libraries were prepared by immunoSEQ multiplex PCR; TCRdb keeps only in-frame clonotypes and omits some of them. This table has some 30,000 clones, around 85% appearing once. Worth noting for this clone: Its antigen is still unknown.

The sequences come from peripheral blood, collected from a patient treated with radiotherapy plus ipilimumab. This receptor was identified in a human donor with non-small cell lung cancer who had stable disease on radiotherapy plus ipilimumab.

The CDR3 nucleotides are TGTGCCAGTAGTCCTAGGAGCGAGAATGAAAAACTGTTTTTT. Protein: CASSPRSENEKLFF. J is TRBJ1-4 and V is TRBV19; D unresolved. The CDR3 spans 14 residues. Germline CDR1 is LNHDA and CDR2 is SQIVND (reference sequence). Trimming left V 5 bases short and J 5 bases short, with 12 bases between.